Following are 21 T cell receptor beta chains from one sample sequenced in a study of T cell responses to AZD1222 COVID-19 vaccine. Repertoires were generated with immunoSEQ multiplex PCR, while TCRdb's copy carries only in-frame clones and drops some. This table has 250,000 to 300,000 clones, around 93% appearing once. This material consisted of peripheral blood, taken 28 days after the second AZD1222 dose. These receptors were collected from an adult who received the AZD1222 COVID-19 vaccine.

The V and J genes are TRBV6-5 and TRBJ1-2; tentatively, D is TRBD1 (5 bases). The ends were cut back, 0 bases at V and 4 bases at J, with 12 bases in the middle. The germline gives CDR1 MNHEY, CDR2 SVGAGI. The CDR3 totals 15 residues. The CDR3 DNA sequence: TGTGCCAGCAGTTACTCGAGGGGAATCGCCTATGGCTACACCTTC. This encodes CASSYSRGIAYGYTF.

V is TRBV6-2 or TRBV6-3 and J is TRBJ2-1; D ambiguous. V gave up 4 bases and J gave up 1 base, with 11 bases separating them. Germline V gives CDR1 MNHEY, CDR2 SVGEGT. The CDR3 is made up of 15 amino acids. CDR3 amino acids: CASSWVKGSYNEQFF. The CDR3 DNA follows: TGTGCCAGCAGTTGGGTCAAAGGGTCCTACAATGAGCAGTTCTTC.

This clone was picked up one time. The rearrangement uses TRBV5-4 and TRBJ2-2, with D perhaps assigned TRBD1 or TRBD2 (6 bases each). The germline CDR1 and CDR2 sequences are SGHNT and YYREEE (reference sequence). The CDR3 loop spans 14 amino acids. Trimming shortened V by 9 bases and J by 6 bases, and 18 bases separated the two germline ends. CDR3 bases: TGTGCCACCTCGCGAGGGGGGCTGGCCGGGGAGCTGTTTTTT. Translation gives CATSRGGLAGELFF.

The chain is built from TRBV15 and TRBJ1-2, with D perhaps TRBD1 (5 bases). V was pared by 0 bases and J by 6 bases, with 14 bases between. Germline CDR1 is LNHNV and CDR2 is YYDKDF (reference sequence). The CDR3 loop spans 15 amino acids. DNA of the CDR3: TGTGCCACCAGCAGAGATCCGGGGGGGAGGGATGGCTACACCTTC. The encoded protein is CATSRDPGGRDGYTF.

V usage is TRBV29-1 and J usage is TRBJ1-2; no clear D. CDR3 length: 11 amino acids. Between the trimmed V and J ends, which lost 3 bases and 4 bases, there was a span of 6 bases. The germline CDR1 and CDR2 sequences are SQVTM and ANQGSEA. In DNA, the CDR3 is TGCAGCGTTGAGCCAGCCTATGGCTACACCTTC. As protein: CSVEPAYGYTF.

This clone was found a few times. This chain uses TRBV5-8 with TRBJ1-6, with D hard to call. This CDR3 region has 14 residues. Trimming left V 0 bases short and J 8 bases short, with 9 bases between. From germline, CDR1 is SGHTS and CDR2 YDEGEE. The CDR3 loop is CASSLVHFDSPLHF. The CDR3 DNA is TGTGCCAGCAGCTTGGTTCATTTCGATTCACCCCTCCACTTT.

The chain is built from TRBV5-4 and TRBJ1-5, with D uncertain. Germline-derived CDR1 and CDR2 are SGHNT and YYREEE (reference sequence). The V end lost 4 bases, the J end lost 0 bases, and 11 bases lay between the germline ends. The CDR3 is made up of 15 amino acids. The CDR3: CASSVDGVSNQPQHF. CDR3 bases: TGTGCCAGCAGCGTTGACGGGGTTAGCAATCAGCCCCAGCATTTT. Full variable domain (remainder filled in from reference TRBV5-4 and TRBJ1-5): ETGVTQSPTHLIKTRGQQVTLRCSSQSGHNTVSWYQQALGQGPQFIFQYYREEENGRGNFPPRFSGLQFPNYSSELNVNALELDDSALYLCASSVDGVSNQPQHFGDGTRLSIL.

The V and J genes are TRBV6-2 or TRBV6-3 and TRBJ2-1; TRBD2 matches at 10 bases. J gave up 9 bases and V 5 bases, and 10 bases lay outside the gene matches. CDR1 is MNHEY and CDR2 is SVGEGT in the germline V gene. The CDR3 length is 15 residues. This CDR3 is CASSGSGRAFGEQFF. The CDR3 DNA reads TGTGCCAGCAGTGGAAGCGGGAGGGCCTTCGGTGAGCAGTTCTTC.

The chain joins TRBV5-1 to TRBJ1-2; weak D call: TRBD1 (5 bases). Germline CDR1 SGHRS, CDR2 YFSETQ. With 5 bases removed from V and 8 bases from J, the gap between germline ends came to 16 bases. The length of the CDR3 is 13 residues. In DNA, the CDR3 is TGCGCCAGCAGGAGATGGGGGACGCGCGGCTACACCTTC. This sequence encodes CASRRWGTRGYTF.

The chain joins TRBV10-3 to TRBJ2-2, with 7 bases aligning to TRBD1. Germline V lookup: CDR1 ENHRY, CDR2 SYGVKD. V trimming: 2 bases; J trimming: 7 bases; junction bases outside the gene matches: 7. There are 15 residues in the CDR3. The CDR3: CAISETGTAIGELFF. CDR3 bases: TGTGCCATCAGTGAGACCGGGACAGCGATCGGGGAGCTGTTTTTT.

This clone turned up a few times. The V gene is TRBV3-1 (or the pseudogene TRBV3-2), the J gene TRBJ2-7, with a possible D match to TRBD2 (6 bases). Germline V lookup: CDR1 LGHDT, CDR2 YNNKEL (reference sequence). The CDR3 runs 16 residues. The V end was cut by 4 bases, the J end by 5 bases, with 21 bases between. The CDR3 sequence is CASSPGLTPISHEQYF. The CDR3 DNA follows: TGTGCCAGCAGCCCCGGACTAACTCCGATTTCCCACGAGCAGTACTTC.

The rearrangement uses TRBV7-6 and TRBJ1-6; D unresolved. Germline V CDR1 and CDR2: SGHVS, FNYEAQ. This CDR3 has 15 residues. The V gene lost 1 base and the J gene lost 8 bases, with 12 bases spanning the gap. This CDR3 reads CASSLGLSGDSPLHF. The CDR3 DNA follows: TGTGCCAGCAGCTTAGGTTTGTCGGGCGATTCACCCCTCCACTTT.

This rearrangement joins TRBV7-3 to TRBJ2-3, with 11 bases identical to TRBD1. Germline V CDR1 and CDR2: SGHTA, FQGTGA. The CDR3 extends over 16 amino acids. V shed 5 bases, J shed 1 base, and the junction held 5 bases outside the gene matches. The CDR3 bases are TGTGCCAGCAGCGCCGGGACAGGGGGGGGCACAGATACGCAGTATTTT. This encodes CASSAGTGGGTDTQYF.

The chain links TRBV27 to TRBJ1-1, with TRBD1 identical over 10 bases. The CDR3 loop spans 13 amino acids. Germline values: CDR1 MNHEY, CDR2 SMNVEV (reference sequence). V lost 4 bases, J lost 8 bases, and 4 bases stayed unmatched. The CDR3 DNA sequence: TGTGCCAGCAGTTCCCGGGACAGGGGAGAAGCTTTCTTT. Protein product: CASSSRDRGEAFF.

The V gene is TRBV24-1, the J gene TRBJ2-1; 7 bases are a match to TRBD2. This CDR3 has 15 residues. Trimming at V came to 4 bases and at J to 6 bases, leaving 8 bases not matched to a gene. CDR1 is KGHDR, CDR2 SFDVKD, per germline. The DNA for the CDR3 is TGTGCCACCAGTGACCGCCGGGGGGAACGCAATGAGCAGTTCTTC. Its translation is CATSDRRGERNEQFF.

The chain has TRBV11-2 and TRBJ1-2, with D maybe TRBD1 (6 bases). V lost 5 bases and J 3 bases, leaving 16 bases between the germline ends. There are 15 residues in the CDR3. Germline V CDR1 and CDR2: SGHAT, FQNNGV. The DNA of the CDR3 is TGTGCCAGCAGCCCGGGGGGCCGCGAGGACTATGGCTACACCTTC. Amino acids: CASSPGGREDYGYTF. The variable domain in full, completed from reference TRBV11-2 and TRBJ1-2, reads EAGVAQSPRYKIIEKRQSVAFWCNPISGHATLYWYQQILGQGPKLLIQFQNNGVVDDSQLPKDRFSAERLKGVDSTLKIQPAKLEDSAVYLCASSPGGREDYGYTFGSGTRLTVV.

V is TRBV7-9 and J is TRBJ2-2, with D unclear. This CDR3 region has 12 residues. Germline V gene lookup returns CDR1 SEHNR and CDR2 FQNEAQ (reference sequence). Between the trimmed V and J ends, which lost 7 bases and 1 base, there was a span of 4 bases. CDR3 residues: CASTKNTGELFF. In DNA, the CDR3 is TGTGCCAGCACCAAGAACACCGGGGAGCTGTTTTTT.

The genes are TRBV21-1 and TRBJ1-1. TRBV21-1 is reported as a pseudogene. This CDR3 contains 16 residues. The CDR3: CASSTRRTGVNTEAFF. CDR3 bases: TGTGCCAGCTCCACTCGCCGAACGGGGGTGAACACTGAAGCTTTCTTT.

The chain uses TRBV28 and TRBJ2-5; D possibly matches TRBD1 or TRBD2 (5 bases each). The V and J ends lost 1 base and 2 bases respectively, with 14 bases between them. Per the germline V gene, CDR1 is MDHEN and CDR2 is SYDVKM. The CDR3 is made up of 16 amino acids. The CDR3 here is CASSLSFRDPQETQYF. CDR3 bases: TGTGCCAGCAGTTTATCATTCAGGGACCCTCAAGAGACCCAGTACTTC.

This CDR3 is CASTPVASSYNEQFF. CDR3 nucleotide sequence: TGTGCCAGCACCCCAGTAGCGAGCTCCTACAATGAGCAGTTCTTC. V is TRBV7-2 and J is TRBJ2-1; maybe TRBD2 (5 bases). CDR1 is SGHTA, CDR2 FQGNSA, per germline. The V end lost 7 bases, the J end lost 0 bases, and 13 bases lay between the germline ends. CDR3 length: 15 amino acids. The full variable domain, completed using reference TRBV7-2 and TRBJ2-1, is GAGVSQSPSNKVTEKGKDVELRCDPISGHTALYWYRQSLGQGLEFLIYFQGNSAPDKSGLPSDRFSAERTGGSVSTLTIQRTQQEDSAVYLCASTPVASSYNEQFFGPGTRLTVL.

The rearrangement uses TRBV4-1 and TRBJ2-7; 14 bases match TRBD2. Germline loops: CDR1 MGHRA, CDR2 YSYEKL. CDR3 length: 19 amino acids. The junction had 12 bases not matched to a gene; V was cut back by 2 bases and J by 3 bases. The CDR3 here is CASSQLSGLAGEFIYEQYF. CDR3 bases: TGCGCCAGCAGCCAACTGTCGGGACTAGCGGGAGAATTCATCTACGAGCAGTACTTC.